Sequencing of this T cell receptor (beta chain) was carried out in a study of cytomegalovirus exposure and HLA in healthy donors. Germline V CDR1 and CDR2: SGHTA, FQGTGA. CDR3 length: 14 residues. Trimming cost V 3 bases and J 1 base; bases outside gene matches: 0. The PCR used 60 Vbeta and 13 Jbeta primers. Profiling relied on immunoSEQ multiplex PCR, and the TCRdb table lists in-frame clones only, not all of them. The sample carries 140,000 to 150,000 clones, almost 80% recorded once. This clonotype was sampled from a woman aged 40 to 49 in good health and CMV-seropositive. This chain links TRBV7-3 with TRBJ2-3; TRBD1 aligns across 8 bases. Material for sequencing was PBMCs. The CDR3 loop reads CASSLDRGTDTQYF. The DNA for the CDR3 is TGTGCCAGCAGCTTGGACAGGGGCACAGATACGCAGTATTTT.